Presented here are 25 T cell receptor beta chains from one specimen sequenced in a study of T cells in women clearing cervical HPV infection. Some clones are missing from TCRdb's copy, which holds only in-frame ones; the method was immunoSEQ multiplex PCR. This sample contains roughly 22,000 clones. The sample comprised blood buffy coat. These receptors all come from a woman aged 18-70 years with a cervical HPV16 infection that either progressed to CIN3+ or cleared (not recorded which).

As to this clone: The read gets to within 3 residues of the CDR3 end, and the germline J gene fills in the rest. V and J are TRBV11-2 and TRBJ1-1; no firm D call. Germline CDR1 SGHAT, CDR2 FQNNGV. This CDR3 spans 11 amino acids. The chain's CDR3 is CASSRAIQAFF. Partial CDR3 DNA: TGTGCCAGCAGCAGGGCGATCCAA.

Concerning this clone: The read finishes 3 residues shy of the CDR3 end, and the germline J gene is used to complete it. The chain links TRBV5-1 to TRBJ2-1, with 10 bases aligning to TRBD2. Germline CDR1 is SGHRS and CDR2 is YFSETQ. CDR3 length: 16 amino acids. After removal of 0 bases from V and 6 bases from J, the junction contained 6 bases not matched to a gene. The CDR3 bases that were read are TGCGCCAGCAGCTTGGCCCCTAGCGGGAGCCCCAATGAG. This codes for CASSLAPSGSPNE. The full CDR3 is CASSLAPSGSPNEQFF.

With respect to this clone: The read terminates 3 residues ahead of where the CDR3 ends, so the germline J gene completes it. The chain carries TRBV2 and TRBJ2-1; 8 bases are a match to TRBD1. The CDR3 extends over 15 amino acids. After removal of 1 base from V and 9 bases from J, the junction contained 8 bases not matched to a gene. The V gene's germline CDR1 is SNHLY and CDR2 FYNNEI. The part of the CDR3 DNA that was read is TGTGCCAGCAGTGAAGAAGGACAGGGACAAGGTGAG. Its translation is CASSEEGQGQGE. The complete CDR3 sequence is CASSEEGQGQGEQFF.

With regard to this clone: The missing CDR3 end, 3 residues past where the read stops, is filled in from the germline J gene. The chain couples TRBV5-1 to TRBJ1-4; tentative D call: TRBD1 (6 bases). The germline V gene has CDR1 SGHRS and CDR2 YFSETQ. Trimming shortened V by 0 bases and J by 4 bases, and 10 bases separated the two germline ends. The CDR3 spans 15 residues. The DNA read from the CDR3 is TGCGCCAGCAGCTTGGGGGACACAAGTAATGAAAAA. Protein: CASSLGDTSNEK. The full CDR3 is CASSLGDTSNEKLFF.

As concerns this clone: Sequencing ends 3 residues short of the CDR3 end; the germline J gene provides the rest. V usage is TRBV30 and J usage is TRBJ2-3; 8 nucleotides line up with TRBD1. Trimming removed 2 bases from V and 6 bases from J; junction bases left unmatched: 13. The CDR3 is 16 amino acids. Germline CDR1 reads GTSNPN; CDR2 reads SVGIG (reference sequence). Here the CDR3 reads CAWSIRGPGYVDTQYF. Incomplete CDR3 DNA: TGTGCCTGGAGTATCAGGGGGCCGGGATATGTGGATACG.

For this clone: The read is 3 residues too short to cover the CDR3 end, so that end is filled in from the germline J gene. The chain uses TRBV20-1 and TRBJ1-2; weak D call: TRBD1 (6 bases). The ends were cut back, 3 bases at V and 4 bases at J, with 12 bases in the middle. The CDR3 spans 13 residues. Looked up from germline, CDR1 is DFQATT and CDR2 is SNEGSKA (reference sequence). CDR3 loop: CSASRDRSYGYTF. The CDR3 DNA, read in part, is TGCAGTGCTAGCCGTGACAGGTCCTATGGC.

Remarks on this clone: The CDR3 is cut off 3 residues early in the read; its end comes from the germline J gene. The chain joins TRBV6-2 or TRBV6-3 to TRBJ2-5, with 10 bases lining up with TRBD1. The CDR3 is made up of 16 amino acids. Germline CDR1 MNHEY, CDR2 SVGEGT. Trimming removed 5 bases from V and 3 bases from J; junction bases left unmatched: 9. The CDR3 sequence is CASSPLGTGVKETQYF. Incomplete CDR3 DNA: TGTGCCAGCAGTCCCCTAGGGACAGGGGTAAAAGAGACC.

Details on this clone: The read terminates 3 residues before the CDR3 end, so the remaining end is supplied by the germline J gene. The gene calls are TRBV20-1 and TRBJ2-3; 8 nucleotides line up with TRBD2. V lost 5 bases, J lost 4 bases, and 8 bases stayed unmatched. The germline V gene encodes CDR1 DFQATT and CDR2 SNEGSKA (reference sequence). The CDR3 runs 14 residues. The CDR3 loop reads CSALNSGNADTQYF. CDR3 DNA, as far as it was read: TGCAGTGCTCTAAATAGCGGGAACGCAGATACG.

With respect to this clone: The read stops 3 residues short of the end of the CDR3; the missing end is completed from the germline J gene. The J gene is TRBJ2-3, the V gene TRBV4-1; 7 nucleotides align to TRBD2. V was pared by 0 bases and J by 6 bases, with 9 bases of the junction left unmatched. The CDR3 runs to 16 residues. Germline CDR1 reads MGHRA; CDR2 reads YSYEKL. The sequenced CDR3 bases are TGCGCCAGCAGCCAAGAGGGCCTAACTAGCGTGGATACG. This encodes CASSQEGLTSVDT. The CDR3 in its entirety is CASSQEGLTSVDTQYF.

On this clone: The sequenced fragment ends 3 residues before the CDR3 boundary, so the rest is inferred from the germline J gene. This chain joins TRBV7-8 and TRBJ2-2; TRBD1 might be the D (5 bases). The germline CDR1 and CDR2 sequences are SGHVS and FQNEAQ. This CDR3 region has 15 residues. Trimming shortened V by 2 bases and J by 2 bases, and 9 bases separated the two germline ends. The part of the CDR3 DNA that was read is TGTGCCAGCAGCTTACTTACAGGAAACACCGGGGAG. Its protein product is CASSLLTGNTGE. The entire CDR3 protein reads CASSLLTGNTGELFF.

Of note for this clone: The CDR3 goes on 3 residues after the read ends, and that part is filled in from the germline J gene. The gene calls are TRBV19 and TRBJ1-1; D is unclear. The V gene's germline CDR1 is LNHDA and CDR2 SQIVND (reference sequence). This CDR3 is 14 amino acids long. Trimming cost V 4 bases and J 5 bases, with 14 bases left between them. The CDR3: CASSTKGRGTEAFF. The CDR3 bases that were read are TGTGCCAGTAGTACCAAAGGACGGGGAACTGAA.

On this clone: With the read ending 3 residues before the CDR3 end, the germline J gene is used to fill in that end. V is TRBV19 and J is TRBJ2-3; possible D gene TRBD2, 5 bases. From germline, CDR1 is LNHDA and CDR2 SQIVND (reference sequence). Trimming removed 5 bases from V and 5 bases from J, with 5 bases in between. The CDR3 extends over 11 amino acids. The CDR3: CASSEGDTQYF. The CDR3 DNA, read in part, is TGTGCCAGTAGTGAGGGAGATACG.

Concerning this clone: The read stops 3 residues short of the end of the CDR3; the missing end is completed from the germline J gene. The genes are TRBV6-2 or TRBV6-3 and TRBJ1-6, with D unclear. This CDR3 contains 13 residues. The V gene's germline CDR1 is MNHEY and CDR2 SVGEGT. The DNA read from the CDR3 is TGTGCCAGCAGTTACAGGGTATTAACGGCC. Protein: CASSYRVLTA. The whole CDR3 protein reads CASSYRVLTALHF.

Worth noting for this clone: The missing CDR3 end, 3 residues past where the read stops, is filled in from the germline J gene. This sequence joins TRBV10-3 and TRBJ2-2; no clear D gene. CDR1 and CDR2 from the germline V gene are ENHRY and SYGVKD. V gave up 1 base and J gave up 6 bases, with 3 bases separating them. The CDR3 is made up of 12 amino acids. The CDR3 sequence: CAISEFAGELFF. The part of the CDR3 DNA that was read is TGTGCCATCAGTGAGTTCGCCGGGGAG.

As for this clone: The read ends 3 residues early relative to the CDR3; the germline J gene fills the gap. This chain uses TRBV5-1 with TRBJ1-1, with D possibly matching TRBD1 (6 bases). CDR3 length: 15 residues. Looked up from germline, CDR1 is SGHRS and CDR2 is YFSETQ. V lost 5 bases to trimming and J lost 2 bases, with 16 bases between them. The CDR3 DNA, read in part, is TGCGCCAGCAGACAGGGATATTCGGCTAACACTGAA. The encoded protein is CASRQGYSANTE. The whole CDR3 is CASRQGYSANTEAFF.

In the case of this clone: The read stops 3 residues short of the end of the CDR3; the missing end is completed from the germline J gene. V usage is TRBV11-3 and J usage is TRBJ2-5; the D is unclear. Germline assignment: CDR1 SGHNT and CDR2 YENEEA. The CDR3 has 13 residues. Between the trimmed V and J ends, which lost 0 bases and 5 bases, there was a span of 7 bases. The CDR3 reads CASSLEGGETQYF. CDR3 DNA (partial): TGTGCCAGCAGCTTAGAAGGCGGCGAGACC. Looking up the rest from reference TRBV11-3 and TRBJ2-5 gives the full variable domain: EAGVVQSPRYKIIEKKQPVAFWCNPISGHNTLYWYLQNLGQGPELLIRYENEEAVDDSQLPKDRFSAERLKGVDSTLKIQPAELGDSAVYLCASSLEGGETQYFGPGTRLLVL.

In the case of this clone: Coverage ceases 3 residues before the CDR3 finishes, and the germline J gene fills in the end. The genes are TRBV28 and TRBJ2-1, with a tentative D call TRBD1 (5 bases). The CDR3 covers 15 residues. Germline-derived CDR1 and CDR2 are MDHEN and SYDVKM. Trimming shortened V by 4 bases and J by 0 bases, and 10 bases separated the two germline ends. The CDR3 reads CASSSRDSSYNEQFF. The sequenced CDR3 bases are TGTGCCAGCAGTTCCAGGGATAGCTCCTACAATGAG.

With respect to this clone: Sequencing ends 3 residues short of the CDR3 end; the germline J gene provides the rest. The V gene is TRBV2, the J gene TRBJ2-5; 11 nucleotides line up with TRBD2. The V segment lost 4 bases and the J segment 4 bases; nucleotides outside the gene matches: 8. This CDR3 contains 16 residues. Looked up from germline, CDR1 is SNHLY and CDR2 is FYNNEI. CDR3 bases read: TGTGCCAGCAGTGGAGGTACTAGCGGGAGTAGAGAGACC. It yields the protein CASSGGTSGSRET. The full CDR3 protein is CASSGGTSGSRETQYF.

A note on this clone: Read data end 3 residues before the CDR3 end; the end is taken from the germline J gene. The chain links TRBV28 to TRBJ1-2; D is uncertain. The germline gives CDR1 MDHEN, CDR2 SYDVKM. The CDR3 is 13 amino acids. Incomplete CDR3 DNA: TGTGCCAGCAGAATAGCCCTCCTGGAGGGC. Protein sequence: CASRIALLEG. The full CDR3 is CASRIALLEGYTF.

On this clone itself: With the read ending 3 residues before the CDR3 end, the germline J gene is used to fill in that end. The chain carries TRBV6-2 or TRBV6-3 and TRBJ1-1; maybe TRBD1 (5 bases). The CDR3 loop spans 14 amino acids. Germline CDR1 and CDR2: MNHEY and SVGEGT. V gave up 10 bases and J gave up 2 bases, with 17 bases separating them. Partial CDR3 DNA: TGTGCCATCAGATTTAGGGGCGATAACACTGAA. This gives the protein CAIRFRGDNTE. The whole CDR3 protein is CAIRFRGDNTEAFF.

About this clone: The sequence runs out 3 residues before the end of the CDR3; the remainder is reconstructed from the germline J gene. V and J are TRBV5-1 and TRBJ1-1, with D tentatively TRBD1 (5 bases). V lost 4 bases and J 3 bases, leaving 10 bases between the germline ends. Per the germline V gene, CDR1 is SGHRS and CDR2 is YFSETQ. This CDR3 has 13 residues. CDR3 in amino acids: CASSVLGDTEAFF. The CDR3 bases that were read are TGCGCCAGCAGCGTTTTAGGGGACACTGAA.

With regard to this clone: The read stops 3 residues short of the end of the CDR3; the missing end is completed from the germline J gene. The chain employs TRBV30 and TRBJ1-5; TRBD1 agrees at 8 bases. The V and J ends lost 0 bases and 6 bases, in that order; junction bases with no gene match: 7. The CDR3 covers 15 residues. CDR1 is GTSNPN and CDR2 is SVGIG in the germline V gene (reference sequence). This chain's CDR3 is CAWSVGQGLGQPQHF. CDR3 DNA, as far as it was read: TGTGCCTGGAGTGTAGGACAGGGTCTGGGTCAGCCC.

This clone counts as medium-sized by frequency. The read comes to an end 3 residues before the CDR3 does, leaving the germline J gene to fill in the end. The chain employs TRBV6-2 or TRBV6-3 and TRBJ1-5; TRBD1 aligns across 7 bases. This CDR3 is 12 amino acids long. From germline, CDR1 is MNHEY and CDR2 SVGEGT. The ends lost 11 bases at V and 7 bases at J; junction bases unmatched: 8. This CDR3 reads CAARQGSQPQHF. The part of the CDR3 DNA that was read is TGTGCCGCGCGACAGGGCAGCCAGCCC.

About this clone: The read falls 3 residues short of the CDR3 end, and the missing part is taken from the germline J gene. V and J are TRBV20-1 and TRBJ2-2; 7 positions agree with TRBD1. The CDR3 length is 16 residues. The germline CDR1 and CDR2 sequences are DFQATT and SNEGSKA (reference sequence). Trimming cost V 2 bases and J 1 base; bases outside gene matches: 7. CDR3 DNA, as far as it was read: TGCAGTGCTAGACCGGCCGGGACAGTGAACACCGGGGAG. Its translation: CSARPAGTVNTGE. The whole CDR3 protein is CSARPAGTVNTGELFF.

Partial CDR3 DNA: TGTGCCAGCAGCTACTATGCAGGGTACGAG. Protein: CASSYYAGYE. The whole CDR3 is CASSYYAGYEQYF. The V call is TRBV7-9, the J call TRBJ2-7, with D perhaps TRBD1 (5 bases). From the germline J gene comes the end of the CDR3, since the read stops 3 residues before it. The CDR3 has 13 amino acids. V was cut by 4 bases and J by 4 bases, with 11 bases left in between. Germline values: CDR1 SEHNR, CDR2 FQNEAQ (reference sequence).